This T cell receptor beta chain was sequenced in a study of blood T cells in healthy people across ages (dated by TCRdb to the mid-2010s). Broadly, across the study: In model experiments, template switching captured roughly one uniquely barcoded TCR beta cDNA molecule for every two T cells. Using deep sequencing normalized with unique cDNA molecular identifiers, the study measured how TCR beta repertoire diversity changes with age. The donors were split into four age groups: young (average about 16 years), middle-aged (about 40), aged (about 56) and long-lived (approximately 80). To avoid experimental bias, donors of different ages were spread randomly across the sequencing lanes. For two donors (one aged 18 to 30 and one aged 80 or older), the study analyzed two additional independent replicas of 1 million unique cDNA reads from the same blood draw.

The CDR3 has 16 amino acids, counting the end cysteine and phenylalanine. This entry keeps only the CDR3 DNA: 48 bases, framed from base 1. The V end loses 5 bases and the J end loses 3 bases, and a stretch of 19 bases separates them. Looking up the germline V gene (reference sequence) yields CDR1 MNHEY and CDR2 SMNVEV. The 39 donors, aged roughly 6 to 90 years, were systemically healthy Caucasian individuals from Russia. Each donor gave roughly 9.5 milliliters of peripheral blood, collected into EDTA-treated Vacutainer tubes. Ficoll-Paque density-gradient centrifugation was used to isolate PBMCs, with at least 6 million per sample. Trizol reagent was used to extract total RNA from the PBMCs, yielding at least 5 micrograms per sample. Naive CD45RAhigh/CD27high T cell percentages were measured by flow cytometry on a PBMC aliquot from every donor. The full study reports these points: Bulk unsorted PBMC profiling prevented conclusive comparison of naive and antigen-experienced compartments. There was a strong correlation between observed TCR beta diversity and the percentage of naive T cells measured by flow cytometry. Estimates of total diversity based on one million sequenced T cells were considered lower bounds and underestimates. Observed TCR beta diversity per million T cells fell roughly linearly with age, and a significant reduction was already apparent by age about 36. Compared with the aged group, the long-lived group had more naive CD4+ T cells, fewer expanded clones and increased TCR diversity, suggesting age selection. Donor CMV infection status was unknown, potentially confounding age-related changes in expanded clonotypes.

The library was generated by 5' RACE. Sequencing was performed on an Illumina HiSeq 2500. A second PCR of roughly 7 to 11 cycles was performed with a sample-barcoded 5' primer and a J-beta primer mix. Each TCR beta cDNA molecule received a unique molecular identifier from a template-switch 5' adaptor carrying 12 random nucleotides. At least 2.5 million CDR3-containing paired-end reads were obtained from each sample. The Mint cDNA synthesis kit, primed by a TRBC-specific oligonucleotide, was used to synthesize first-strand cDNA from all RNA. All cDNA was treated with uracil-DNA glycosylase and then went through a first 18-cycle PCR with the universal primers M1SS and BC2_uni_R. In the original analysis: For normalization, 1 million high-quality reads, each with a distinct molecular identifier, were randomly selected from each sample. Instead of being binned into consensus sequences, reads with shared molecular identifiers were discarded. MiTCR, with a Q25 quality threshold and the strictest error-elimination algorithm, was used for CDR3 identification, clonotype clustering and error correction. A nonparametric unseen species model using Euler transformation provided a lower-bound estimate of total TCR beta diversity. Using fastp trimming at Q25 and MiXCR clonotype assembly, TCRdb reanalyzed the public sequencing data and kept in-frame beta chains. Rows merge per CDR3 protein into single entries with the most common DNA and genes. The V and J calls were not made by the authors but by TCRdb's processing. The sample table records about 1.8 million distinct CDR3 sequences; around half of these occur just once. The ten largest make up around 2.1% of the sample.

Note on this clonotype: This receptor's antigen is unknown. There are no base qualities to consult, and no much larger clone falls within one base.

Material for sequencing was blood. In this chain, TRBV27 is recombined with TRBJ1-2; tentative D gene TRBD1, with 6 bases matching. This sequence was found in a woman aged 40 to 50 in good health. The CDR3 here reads CASSRTPDRYYYGYTF. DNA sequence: TGTGCCAGCAGTCGCACTCCGGACAGATACTACTATGGCTACACCTTC.